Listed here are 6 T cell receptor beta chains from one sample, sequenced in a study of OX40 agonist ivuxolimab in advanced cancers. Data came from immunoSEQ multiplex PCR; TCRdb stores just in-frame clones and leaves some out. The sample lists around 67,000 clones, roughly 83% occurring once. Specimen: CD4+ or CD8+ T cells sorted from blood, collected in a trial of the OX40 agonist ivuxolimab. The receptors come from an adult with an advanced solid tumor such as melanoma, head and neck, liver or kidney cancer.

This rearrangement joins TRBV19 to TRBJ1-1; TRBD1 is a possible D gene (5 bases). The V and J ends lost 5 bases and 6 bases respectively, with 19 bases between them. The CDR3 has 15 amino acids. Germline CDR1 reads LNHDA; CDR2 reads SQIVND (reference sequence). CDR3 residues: CASSYLSREGPEAFF. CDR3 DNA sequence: TGTGCCAGTAGTTATTTGTCCAGGGAAGGCCCTGAAGCTTTCTTT.

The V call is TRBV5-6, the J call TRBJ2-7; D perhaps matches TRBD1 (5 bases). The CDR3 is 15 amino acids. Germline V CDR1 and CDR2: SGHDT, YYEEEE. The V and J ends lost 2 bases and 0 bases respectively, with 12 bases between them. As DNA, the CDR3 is TGTGCCAGCAGCTTTTTTTCAGGGAACTCCTACGAGCAGTACTTC. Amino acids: CASSFFSGNSYEQYF.

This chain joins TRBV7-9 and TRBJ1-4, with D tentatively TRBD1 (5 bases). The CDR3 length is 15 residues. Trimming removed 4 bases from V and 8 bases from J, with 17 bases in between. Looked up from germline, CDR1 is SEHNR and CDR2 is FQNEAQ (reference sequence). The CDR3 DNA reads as TGTGCCAGCAGCTGGGGGGAAATATCTGGGGAAAAACTGTTTTTT. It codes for CASSWGEISGEKLFF.

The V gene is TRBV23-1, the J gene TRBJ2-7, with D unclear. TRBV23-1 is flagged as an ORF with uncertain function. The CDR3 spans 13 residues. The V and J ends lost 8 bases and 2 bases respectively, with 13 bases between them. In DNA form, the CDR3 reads TGCGCCAGCCCTTGTAGGGATGCCTACGAGCAGTACTTC. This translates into CASPCRDAYEQYF.

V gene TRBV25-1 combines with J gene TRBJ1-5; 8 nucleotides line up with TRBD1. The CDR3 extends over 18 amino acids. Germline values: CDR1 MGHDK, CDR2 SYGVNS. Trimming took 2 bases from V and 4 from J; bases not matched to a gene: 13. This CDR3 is CASSERTPGQAMNQPQHF. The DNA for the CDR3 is TGTGCCAGCAGTGAACGGACTCCGGGACAGGCGATGAATCAGCCCCAGCATTTT.

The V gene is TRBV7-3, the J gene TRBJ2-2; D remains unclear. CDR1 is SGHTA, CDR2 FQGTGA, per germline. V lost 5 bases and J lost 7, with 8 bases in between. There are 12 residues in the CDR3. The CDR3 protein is CASSVNVGELFF. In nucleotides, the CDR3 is TGTGCCAGCAGCGTCAACGTCGGGGAGCTGTTTTTT.